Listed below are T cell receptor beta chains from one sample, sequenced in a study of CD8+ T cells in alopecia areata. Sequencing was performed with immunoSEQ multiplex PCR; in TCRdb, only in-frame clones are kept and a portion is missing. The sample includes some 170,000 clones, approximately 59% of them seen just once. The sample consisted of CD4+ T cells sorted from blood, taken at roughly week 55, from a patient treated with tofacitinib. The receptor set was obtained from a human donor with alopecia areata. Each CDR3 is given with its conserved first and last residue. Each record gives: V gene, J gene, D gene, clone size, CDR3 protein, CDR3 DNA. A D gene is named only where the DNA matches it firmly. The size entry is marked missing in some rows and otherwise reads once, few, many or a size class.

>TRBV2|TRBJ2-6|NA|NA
CASTESGPVKGANVLTF
TGTGCCAGCACCGAGAGTGGACCGGTGAAGGGGGCCAACGTCCTGACTTTC
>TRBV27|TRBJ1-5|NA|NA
CASSPELGSNQPQHF
TGTGCCAGCAGTCCCGAACTAGGGAGCAATCAGCCCCAGCATTTT
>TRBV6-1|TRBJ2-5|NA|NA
CASTPRIGETQYF
TGTGCCAGCACGCCCCGGATCGGGGAGACCCAGTACTTC
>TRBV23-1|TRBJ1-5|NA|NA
CASSQSGTGNQPQHF
TGCGCCAGCAGTCAATCGGGGACGGGCAATCAGCCCCAGCATTTT
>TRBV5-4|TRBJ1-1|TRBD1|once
CASNTGTGPMNTEAFF
TGTGCCAGCAACACCGGGACAGGTCCTATGAACACTGAAGCTTTCTTT
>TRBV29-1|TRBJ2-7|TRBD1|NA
CSVVGGQGIPTQYF
TGCAGCGTGGTGGGGGGACAGGGGATTCCCACGCAGTACTTC
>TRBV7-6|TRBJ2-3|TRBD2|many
CASRPGTSRDTQYF
TGTGCCAGCAGGCCAGGGACTAGCCGAGATACGCAGTATTTT
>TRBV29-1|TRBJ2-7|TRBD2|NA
CSVVLGGVANEQYF
TGCAGCGTTGTTCTGGGGGGGGTAGCGAACGAGCAGTACTTC
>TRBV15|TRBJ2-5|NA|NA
CATSRVQPRETQYF
TGTGCCACCAGCAGAGTACAGCCCCGGGAGACCCAGTACTTC
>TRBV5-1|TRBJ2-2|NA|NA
CASSLVPGSNTGELFF
TGCGCCAGCAGCTTGGTCCCCGGATCGAACACCGGGGAGCTGTTTTTT
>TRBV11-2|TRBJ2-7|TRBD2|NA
CASSLGRGGSEQYF
TGTGCCAGCAGCTTAGGCCGGGGGGGCTCCGAGCAGTACTTC
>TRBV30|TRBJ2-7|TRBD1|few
CAWRGQGPIYEQYF
TGTGCCTGGAGGGGACAGGGACCAATCTACGAGCAGTACTTC
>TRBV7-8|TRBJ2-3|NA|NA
CASSLEYSTDTQYF
TGTGCCAGCAGCTTAGAGTACAGCACAGATACGCAGTATTTT
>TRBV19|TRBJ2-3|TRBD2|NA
CASIGRETDTQYF
TGTGCCAGTATCGGGAGGGAAACAGATACGCAGTATTTT
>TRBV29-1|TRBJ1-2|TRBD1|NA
CSAKGTGRNGYTF
TGCAGCGCCAAAGGGACAGGGAGGAATGGCTACACCTTC
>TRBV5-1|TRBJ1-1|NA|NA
CASSSQRLNTEAFF
TGCGCCAGCAGCTCCCAGAGGCTGAACACTGAAGCTTTCTTT
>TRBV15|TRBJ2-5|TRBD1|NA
CATSRDLGQQETQYF
TGTGCCACCAGCAGAGATCTGGGACAGCAAGAGACCCAGTACTTC
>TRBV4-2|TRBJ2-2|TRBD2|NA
CASSPSGGSTGELFF
TGTGCCAGCAGCCCCTCCGGGGGGAGCACCGGGGAGCTGTTTTTT
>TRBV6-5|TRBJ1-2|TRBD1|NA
CASSLTGNTNYGYTF
TGTGCCAGCAGTCTGACAGGGAATACCAACTATGGCTACACCTTC
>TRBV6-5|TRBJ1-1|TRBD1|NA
CASSRGQAGTEAFF
TGTGCCAGCAGCCGAGGACAGGCGGGTACTGAAGCTTTCTTT
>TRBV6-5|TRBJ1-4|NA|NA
CASSYSFGTNEKLFF
TGTGCCAGCAGTTACTCTTTCGGGACAAATGAAAAACTGTTTTTT
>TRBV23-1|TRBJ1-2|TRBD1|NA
CASSATGGYGYTF
TGCGCCAGCAGCGCGACAGGGGGCTATGGCTACACCTTC
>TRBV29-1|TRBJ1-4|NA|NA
CSVYGSDEKLFF
TGCAGCGTTTACGGATCGGATGAAAAACTGTTTTTT
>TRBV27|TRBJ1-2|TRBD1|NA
CASSLSGQNYGYTF
TGTGCCAGCAGTTTATCGGGACAGAACTATGGCTACACCTTC
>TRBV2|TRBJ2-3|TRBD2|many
CASSDPGLAAGVDTQYF
TGTGCCAGCAGTGATCCGGGGCTAGCGGCGGGAGTGGATACGCAGTATTTT
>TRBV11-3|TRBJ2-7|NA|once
CASSRDTPTHEQYF
TGTGCCAGCAGTAGGGACACCCCTACCCACGAGCAGTACTTC
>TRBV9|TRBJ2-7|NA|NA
CASSVAPPDEQYF
TGTGCCAGCAGCGTAGCCCCCCCCGACGAGCAGTACTTC
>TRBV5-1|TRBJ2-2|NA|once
CASSLVWTGELFF
TGCGCCAGCAGCTTGGTGTGGACCGGGGAGCTGTTTTTT
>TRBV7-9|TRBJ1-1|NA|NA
CATLRQPNTEAFF
TGTGCCACCCTACGACAGCCGAACACTGAAGCTTTCTTT
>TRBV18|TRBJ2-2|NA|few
CASSLRSPGLRDTGELFF
TGTGCCAGCTCACTACGATCACCGGGTCTCCGGGACACCGGGGAGCTGTTTTTT
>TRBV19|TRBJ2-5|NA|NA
CASSQRLDQETQYF
TGTGCCAGTAGTCAACGACTAGACCAAGAGACCCAGTACTTC
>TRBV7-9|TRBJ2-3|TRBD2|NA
CASSLGAGATRHTQYF
TGTGCCAGCAGCTTAGGAGCGGGGGCCACACGTCATACGCAGTATTTT
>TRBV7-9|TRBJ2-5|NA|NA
CASSLAAEARTQYF
TGTGCCAGCAGCTTAGCCGCGGAGGCGAGGACCCAGTACTTC
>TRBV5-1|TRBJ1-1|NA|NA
CASSPGTGSNTEAFF
TGCGCTAGCAGCCCAGGGACGGGTTCGAACACTGAAGCTTTCTTT
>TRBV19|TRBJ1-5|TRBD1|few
CASSIRQGNQPQHF
TGTGCCAGTAGTATACGACAGGGAAATCAGCCCCAGCATTTT
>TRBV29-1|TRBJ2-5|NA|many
CSVEEQETQYF
TGCAGCGTTGAAGAACAAGAGACCCAGTACTTC
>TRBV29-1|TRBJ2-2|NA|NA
CSADRQGTGELFF
TGCAGTGCTGATCGGCAGGGTACCGGGGAGCTGTTTTTT
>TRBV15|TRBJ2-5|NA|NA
CATSRDVSETQYF
TGTGCCACCAGCAGAGATGTTAGTGAGACCCAGTACTTC
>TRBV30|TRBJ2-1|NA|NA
CAWSVLALYNEQFF
TGTGCCTGGAGCGTCCTGGCTCTCTACAATGAGCAGTTCTTC
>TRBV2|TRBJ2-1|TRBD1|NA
CASGQGLNEQFF
TGTGCCAGCGGACAGGGGCTCAATGAGCAGTTCTTC
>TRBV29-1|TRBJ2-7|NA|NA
CSAAGTARNEQYF
TGCAGCGCCGCCGGGACGGCGAGAAACGAGCAGTACTTC
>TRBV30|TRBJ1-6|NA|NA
CACVEGGSSYNSPLHF
TGTGCCTGCGTGGAGGGGGGAAGCTCCTATAATTCACCCCTCCACTTT
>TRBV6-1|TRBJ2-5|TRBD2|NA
CASSGYRLAGGRGETQYF
TGTGCCAGCAGTGGGTACAGACTAGCGGGGGGAAGAGGAGAGACCCAGTACTTC
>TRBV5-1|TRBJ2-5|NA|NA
CASSSGASQETQYF
TGCGCCAGCAGCTCGGGGGCCTCACAAGAGACCCAGTACTTC
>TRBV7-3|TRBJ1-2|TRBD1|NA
CASSPGQGGYTF
TGTGCCAGCAGCCCGGGACAGGGGGGCTACACCTTC
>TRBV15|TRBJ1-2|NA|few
CATSRDPGQYYGYTF
TGTGCCACCAGCAGAGATCCCGGACAGTACTATGGCTACACCTTC
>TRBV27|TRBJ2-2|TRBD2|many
CASSPTLAGGRRGELFF
TGTGCCAGCAGTCCCACACTAGCGGGGGGTCGCAGGGGGGAGCTGTTTTTT
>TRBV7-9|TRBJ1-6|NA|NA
CASSYTSSYNSPLHF
TGTGCCAGCAGCTACACCAGCTCCTATAATTCACCCCTCCACTTT
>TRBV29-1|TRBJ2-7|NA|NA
CSVAGSSYEQYF
TGCAGCGTTGCAGGGAGTAGCTACGAGCAGTACTTC